This TCR beta chain comes out of a study of cytomegalovirus exposure and HLA in healthy donors. Germline CDR1 reads MNHEY; CDR2 reads SMNVEV (reference sequence). Trimming pared 11 bases from V and 2 bases from J, leaving 13 bases between. The CDR3 totals 12 residues. In the PCR, 60 Vbeta and 13 Jbeta primers were used. In the study's own analysis: Roughly 80 million unique TCR beta chains, about 10 million of them shared, were counted by a later analysis. Using immunoSEQ multiplex PCR, the repertoire was profiled, and TCRdb retains in-frame clones only, with some absent. The V and J calls and clone size were taken over from that table, and D and trimming were inferred from the DNA. The top ten clones hold around 0.3% of a sample with 180,000 or so clones, 86% of them seen once.

The TCR comes from a woman aged 25-40 years in good health and CMV-seronegative. This chain links TRBV27 with TRBJ2-7; maybe TRBD2 (6 bases). Sequenced material: PBMCs. The CDR3 protein is CASRDGAYEQYF. DNA for the CDR3: TGTGCCTCGCGGGACGGAGCCTACGAGCAGTACTTC.